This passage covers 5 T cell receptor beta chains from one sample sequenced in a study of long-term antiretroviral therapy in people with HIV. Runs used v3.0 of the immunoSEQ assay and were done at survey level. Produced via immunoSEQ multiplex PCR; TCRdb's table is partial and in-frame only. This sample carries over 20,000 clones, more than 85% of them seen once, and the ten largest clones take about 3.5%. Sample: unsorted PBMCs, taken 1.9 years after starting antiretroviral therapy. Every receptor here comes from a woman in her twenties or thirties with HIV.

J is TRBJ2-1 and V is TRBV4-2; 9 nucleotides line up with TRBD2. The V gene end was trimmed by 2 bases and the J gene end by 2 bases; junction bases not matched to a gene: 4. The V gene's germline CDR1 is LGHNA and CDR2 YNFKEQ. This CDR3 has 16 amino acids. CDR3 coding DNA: TGTGCCAGCAGCCAAAGCGGGGGGCAAACCTACAATGAGCAGTTCTTC. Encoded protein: CASSQSGGQTYNEQFF.

The CDR3 here is CASSRPGLSYNEQFF. CDR3 in DNA: TGTGCCAGTAGCAGGCCGGGACTATCCTACAATGAGCAGTTCTTC. The chain joins TRBV19 to TRBJ2-1; 7 positions agree with TRBD2. This CDR3 contains 15 residues. Germline V gene data show CDR1 as LNHDA and CDR2 as SQIVND (reference sequence). V shed 6 bases and J 1 base; nucleotides not matched to a gene: 6.

CDR3 protein: CASSQGVTGGAADEQYF. The DNA of the CDR3 is TGTGCCAGCAGCCAAGGAGTCACGGGGGGCGCAGCAGACGAGCAGTACTTC. This chain connects TRBV4-2 to TRBJ2-7; maybe TRBD2 (7 bases). CDR1 is LGHNA and CDR2 is YNFKEQ in the germline V gene. The CDR3 spans 17 residues. V lost 1 base to trimming and J lost 5 bases, with 21 bases between them.

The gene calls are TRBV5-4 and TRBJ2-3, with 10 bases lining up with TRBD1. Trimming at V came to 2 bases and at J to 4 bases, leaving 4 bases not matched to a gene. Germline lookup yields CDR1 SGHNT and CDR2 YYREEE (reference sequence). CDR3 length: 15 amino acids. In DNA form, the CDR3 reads TGTGCCAGCAGCTTCACCGGACAGGGGGCAGATACGCAGTATTTT. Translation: CASSFTGQGADTQYF.

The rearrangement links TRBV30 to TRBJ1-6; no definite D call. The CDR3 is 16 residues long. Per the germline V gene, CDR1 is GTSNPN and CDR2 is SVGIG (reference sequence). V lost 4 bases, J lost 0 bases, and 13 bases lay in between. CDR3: CAWTAATDSYNSPLHF. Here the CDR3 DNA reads TGTGCCTGGACCGCGGCCACCGACTCCTATAATTCACCCCTCCACTTT. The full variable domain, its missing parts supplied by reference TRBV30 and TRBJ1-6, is SQTIHQWPATLVQPVGSPLSLECTVEGTSNPNLYWYRQAAGRGLQLLFYSVGIGQISSEVPQNLSASRPQDRQFILSSKKLLLSDSGFYLCAWTAATDSYNSPLHFGNGTRLTVT.